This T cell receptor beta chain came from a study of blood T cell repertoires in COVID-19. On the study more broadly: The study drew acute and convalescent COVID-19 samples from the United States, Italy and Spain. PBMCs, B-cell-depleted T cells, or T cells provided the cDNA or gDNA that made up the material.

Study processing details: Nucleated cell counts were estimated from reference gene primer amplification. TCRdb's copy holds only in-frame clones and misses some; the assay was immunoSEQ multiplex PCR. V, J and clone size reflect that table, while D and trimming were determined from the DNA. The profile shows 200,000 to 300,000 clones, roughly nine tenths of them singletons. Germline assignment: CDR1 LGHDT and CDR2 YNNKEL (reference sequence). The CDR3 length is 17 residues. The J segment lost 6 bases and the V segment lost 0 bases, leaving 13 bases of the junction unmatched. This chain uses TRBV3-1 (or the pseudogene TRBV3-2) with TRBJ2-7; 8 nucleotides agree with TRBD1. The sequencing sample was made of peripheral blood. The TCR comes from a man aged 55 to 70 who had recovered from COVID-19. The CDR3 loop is CASSQDLWAGGRIEQYV. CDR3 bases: TGTGCCAGCAGCCAAGATCTATGGGCAGGGGGCAGGATCGAGCAGTACGTC.